These 12 T cell receptor beta chains were all obtained from the same sample, sequenced in a study of blood T cell repertoires in COVID-19 (dated by TCRdb to the early 2020s). Library preparation was by the immunoSEQ multiplex PCR assay. Drawn from immuneACCESS, this table holds only the in-frame rearrangements with V and J called that TCRdb kept. Clones are partly lost; checked studies trace under half to an unresolved V gene and leave the rest unexplained. In all, the sample holds around 260,000 clones, and about 85% of those were seen once. Approximately 0.94% of the sample goes to the ten largest clones. Sample: peripheral blood. The receptors come from a human donor with COVID-19, enrolled during active disease. The donor label of this sample is uncertain.

The gene calls are TRBV5-4 and TRBJ2-2; 10 bases map to TRBD1. This CDR3 has 16 residues. Germline CDR1 is SGHNT and CDR2 is YYREEE (reference sequence). Trimming took 0 bases from V and 7 from J; bases not matched to a gene: 6. The CDR3 nucleotides are TGTGCCAGCAGCTTGGGACAGGGGGCAAGGGGCGGGGAGCTGTTTTTT. Translated, it gives CASSLGQGARGGELFF.

The chain is built from TRBV2 and TRBJ2-1; TRBD1 matches at 9 bases. Germline CDR1 and CDR2: SNHLY and FYNNEI. V gave up 6 bases and J gave up 3 bases; unmatched junction bases: 6. The CDR3 spans 15 residues. CDR3 sequence: CASSNRQGGYNEQFF. For the CDR3, the DNA is TGTGCCAGCAGCAATCGACAGGGGGGCTACAATGAGCAGTTCTTC.

This chain links TRBV28 with TRBJ1-1, with TRBD1 identical over 7 bases. Germline loops: CDR1 MDHEN, CDR2 SYDVKM. The CDR3 loop spans 15 amino acids. Trimming cost V 7 bases and J 4 bases; bases outside gene matches: 12. CDR3: CASILPQGVGTEAFF. CDR3 sequence (DNA): TGTGCCAGCATTCTTCCCCAGGGGGTAGGCACTGAAGCTTTCTTT.

The V call is TRBV6-5, the J call TRBJ2-4; perhaps TRBD1 as D (6 bases). CDR3 length: 15 amino acids. V was clipped by 2 bases and J by 0 bases, with 8 bases between them. Germline lookup yields CDR1 MNHEY and CDR2 SVGAGI. The CDR3, as DNA: TGTGCCAGCAGTTACGGGACACTAGCCAAAAACATTCAGTACTTC. The encoded protein is CASSYGTLAKNIQYF.

The gene calls are TRBV7-9 and TRBJ1-1; D perhaps matches TRBD1 (5 bases). Deletions cut 8 bases from V and 0 bases from J, with 19 bases between. The CDR3 spans 16 residues. The germline V gene has CDR1 SEHNR and CDR2 FQNEAQ (reference sequence). This CDR3 is CASDKGQGGVNTEAFF. In DNA, the CDR3 is TGTGCCAGCGACAAAGGGCAGGGAGGAGTGAACACTGAAGCTTTCTTT.

This chain links TRBV19 with TRBJ1-5; TRBD1 agrees at 7 bases. Germline CDR1 LNHDA, CDR2 SQIVND (reference sequence). The CDR3 spans 15 residues. Germline trimming cut 6 bases from V and 3 bases from J; bases unmatched to any gene: 8. CDR3 amino acids: CASRSPTGDNQPQHF. Here the CDR3 DNA reads TGTGCCAGTAGAAGCCCTACAGGGGACAATCAGCCCCAGCATTTT.

The rearrangement joins TRBV28 to TRBJ1-4, with a possible D match to TRBD1 (5 bases). V lost 8 bases to trimming and J lost 15 bases, with 16 bases between them. Germline V CDR1 and CDR2: MDHEN, SYDVKM. The CDR3 spans 11 residues. The CDR3 spells CASAVAGTVFF. DNA for the CDR3: TGTGCCAGCGCGGTGGCGGGGACGGTGTTTTTT.

The chain employs TRBV15 and TRBJ2-1, with D maybe TRBD1 (6 bases). V lost 6 bases, J lost 0 bases, and 12 bases lay in between. CDR1 and CDR2 (germline): LNHNV, YYDKDF (reference sequence). The CDR3 length is 15 residues. The CDR3 coding sequence is TGTGCCACCAGAAGGGACACCCTCTCCTACAATGAGCAGTTCTTC. It yields the protein CATRRDTLSYNEQFF.

V and J are TRBV6-4 and TRBJ2-1, with a possible D match to TRBD2 (5 bases). This CDR3 is 15 amino acids long. Germline V gene data show CDR1 as MRHNA and CDR2 as SNTAGT. Trimming shortened V by 0 bases and J by 6 bases, and 12 bases separated the two germline ends. CDR3 in amino acids: CASSDSGLPFNEQFF. In DNA form, the CDR3 reads TGTGCCAGCAGTGACTCAGGACTTCCCTTCAATGAGCAGTTCTTC.

J is TRBJ2-5 and V is TRBV3-1 (or the pseudogene TRBV3-2); 8 nucleotides line up with TRBD2. Germline CDR1 reads LGHDT; CDR2 reads YNNKEL (reference sequence). V lost 3 bases, J lost 7 bases, and 7 bases stayed unmatched. The CDR3 runs to 14 residues. The CDR3 sequence: CASSQSGSPGTQYF. The CDR3 DNA sequence: TGTGCCAGCAGCCAGAGCGGGAGCCCCGGGACCCAGTACTTC.

This clone showed up just once. CDR3 protein: CASSPSTGGGNQPQHF. In DNA, the CDR3 is TGTGCCAGTAGTCCCTCGACAGGGGGGGGGAATCAGCCCCAGCATTTT. The chain combines TRBV19 with TRBJ1-5; TRBD1 matches at 9 bases. CDR1 is LNHDA, CDR2 SQIVND, per germline (reference sequence). V lost 5 bases and J lost 4; bases outside the gene matches: 9. The CDR3 sequence is 16 residues long.

The chain employs TRBV25-1 and TRBJ1-2; D ambiguous. Trimming took off 0 bases at V and 5 bases at J, with 7 bases between the two ends. Looked up from germline, CDR1 is MGHDK and CDR2 is SYGVNS. CDR3 length: 13 amino acids. The CDR3 sequence: CASSEYRGYGYTF. CDR3 DNA: TGTGCCAGCAGTGAATATCGGGGTTATGGCTACACCTTC.